This TCR beta chain was profiled in a study of blood T cells in healthy people across ages. Study-wide results and limits: With age, beta diversity per million T cells declined roughly linearly, significantly by 30 to 40. More naive CD4+ cells and higher diversity marked long-lived donors relative to aged donors. Observed TCR beta diversity showed a strong correlation with the percentage of naive T cells as measured by flow cytometry.

Concerning this clonotype itself: Its target is unknown.

A second roughly 7 to 11 cycle PCR used barcoded and J-beta primers. Tags on each cDNA molecule came from a template-switch adaptor with 12 random nucleotides. TCRdb processed the 5' RACE reads anew with MiXCR; each CDR3 protein has one entry. The table includes roughly 790,000 distinct CDR3 sequences, roughly 44% detected once. CDR1 SGHRS and CDR2 YFSETQ come from the germline V gene. V lost 1 base, J lost 14 bases, and 19 bases lay in between. The CDR3 has 14 amino acids. The chain is built from TRBV5-1 and TRBJ2-4; D might be TRBD1 or TRBD2, each matching 5 bases. The TCR was taken from a woman aged 55-69 years in good health. Specimen: blood. The CDR3 loop is CASSLSSGTSEEYF. CDR3 DNA sequence: TGCGCCAGCAGCTTGTCGTCCGGGACCTCAGAGGAGTACTTC.